This T cell receptor (beta chain) was obtained from a study of T cells in Graves' hyperthyroidism and ophthalmopathy (dated by TCRdb to between 2017 and 2020). For the study in its entirety: Peripheral blood was sampled at the time of initial diagnosis, prior to any treatment. For training and testing, the 100 or so patients in the discovery cohort were randomly divided in a 7:3 ratio. After sampling, hyperthyroidism patients received methimazole starting at 30 mg daily, and ophthalmopathy patients received high-dose intravenous methylprednisolone. Whether ophthalmopathy could be predicted prospectively was tested in an independent validation cohort made up of approximately 19 hyperthyroidism patients plus 17 patients who later progressed to ophthalmopathy. TCR Vbeta CDR3 sequencing of 120 to 150 peripheral blood samples (approximately 44 ophthalmopathy, 75 hyperthyroidism and roughly 17 progressor patients) is reported in the paper. In addition, the study compared T-cell repertoires in thyroid tissue and in blood from about 6 Graves' hyperthyroidism patients. TCR V-J signatures able to tell the groups apart were searched for in a discovery cohort of 90 to 100 patients, of whom about 40 had Graves' ophthalmopathy and 57 had stable Graves' hyperthyroidism.

Graves' hyperthyroidism was defined as stable when no progression to ophthalmopathy occurred over 18 months of follow-up. Hyperthyroidism patients were newly diagnosed, had a disease duration of under 2 months, and were aged 18 to 65 years. Any patient with an uncontrolled infection, another autoimmune disease, pregnancy or lactation was excluded. Clinical symptoms, serum thyroxine and TRAb, thyroid ultrasound, and orbital computed tomography formed the basis for the diagnoses. PBMCs were separated from under 12 ml of fresh peripheral blood using Ficoll-Paque density gradient centrifugation. Total RNA was extracted using Trizol reagent, and RNA quality was assessed on an Agilent 2100 Bioanalyzer. Ten or more counts support this clonotype. Its specific antigen is unknown. The sample holds no much larger clone one base away, and base qualities are not on file. Amplification of TCR beta CDR3 regions was carried out from RNA transcripts. A first-round RT-PCR of the TCR CDR3 used the HTBI primer set with the Qiagen OneStep RT-PCR kit. Libraries were constructed in a second round of multiplex PCR, after which size selection and purification were performed. Libraries were sequenced paired-end with 100 bp reads on an Illumina HiSeq2000. Under the source paper's analysis protocol: SOAPnuke was used to process the raw data, throwing out any read that contained adapters or uncalled bases, had a mean Phred below 15, or lacked an exact constant-primer or identifier match. High-quality paired reads were merged using COPE v1.2.5, and each unique nucleotide sequence was defined as a clonotype. Clonotypes were aligned to IMGT TRBV, TRBD and TRBJ reference segments using MiTCR v1.1. Analysis was restricted to V-J combinations with a frequency above 0.0001, which covered approximately 99% of repertoires. The TCS score was defined as the ratio of F50 (clonal expansion) to E x V (chaos), calculated using BLOSUM62-based TCRdist between CDR3 peptides within each V-J. Welch's t-statistics and random forest reduced 450 to 600 V-J features to 13, which were used in a naive Bayes classifier (R e1071). The public reads were run again by TCRdb, first through fastp at Q25 and then through MiXCR, and only productive beta chains were kept. CDR3 protein sequences are deduplicated, and each keeps its most common genes and DNA. The authors' filters were not applied to this entry. This sample comprises some 700,000 distinct CDR3 sequences, about 18% of them detected only once. 15% to 17% of the sample is taken by the ten largest.

General study outcomes and caveats: Blood samples also contained most of the expanded thyroid clonotypes (frequency above 0.001), which suggests that blood repertoires may reflect thyroid immune responses. No statistical method was used to fix the sample size in advance, and group allocation was not hidden from the investigators. A 13 V-J signature model separated ophthalmopathy from stable hyperthyroidism, with about 90% sensitivity and roughly 81% specificity in cross-validation and 80%/75% in testing. In validation, the model predicted progression to ophthalmopathy a median of about 6 months before onset, with roughly 68% sensitivity and around 76% specificity.

The sample taken for sequencing was blood. The sequence came from a man between 45 and 60 years old with Graves' hyperthyroidism.

This receptor carries the CDR3 CASSTDGGNQPQHF. The nucleotide sequence reads TGTGCCAGCAGTACCGACGGTGGCAATCAGCCCCAGCATTTT. This receptor chain uses TRBV6-2 or TRBV6-3 and TRBJ1-5, with no D gene named confidently. The CDR3, from cysteine to phenylalanine, totals 14 residues. Just CDR3 DNA is preserved here, 42 bases in frame from base 1. Taken from the germline V gene, the CDR1 and CDR2 loops are MNHEY and SVGEGT. V is shortened by 5 bases, J by 2 bases, and the region joining them spans 10 bases.